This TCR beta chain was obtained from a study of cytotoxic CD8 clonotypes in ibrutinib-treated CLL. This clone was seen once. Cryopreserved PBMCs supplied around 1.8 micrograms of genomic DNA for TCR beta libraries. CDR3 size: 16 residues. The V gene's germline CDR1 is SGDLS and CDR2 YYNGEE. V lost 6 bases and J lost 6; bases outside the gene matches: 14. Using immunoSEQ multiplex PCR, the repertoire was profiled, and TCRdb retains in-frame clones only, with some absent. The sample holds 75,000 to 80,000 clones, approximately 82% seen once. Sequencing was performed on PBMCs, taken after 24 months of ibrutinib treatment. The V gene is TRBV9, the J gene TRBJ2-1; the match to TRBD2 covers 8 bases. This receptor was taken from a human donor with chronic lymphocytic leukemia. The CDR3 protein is CASTKTLAAPSNEQFF. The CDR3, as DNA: TGTGCCAGCACCAAGACACTAGCGGCTCCTTCCAATGAGCAGTTCTTC.